This T cell receptor (beta chain) was retrieved from a study of regulatory T cells in long-lasting Graves disease. This clonotype occurred a few times. Its matching antigen is unknown. V lost 6 bases to trimming and J lost 3 bases; unmatched junction nucleotides: 5. The CDR3 extends over 15 amino acids. General study findings and limits: Repertoires from persistent disease leaned toward TRBV28, TRBJ1-2 and TRBJ2-5. The persistent group shared around 2,600 public clonotypes, more than the approximately 1,000 shared by new patients.

Regarding time point: newly diagnosed GD, antithyroid drugs for less than 3 months. Making the TCR library involved RNA that had been extracted from PBMCs. Through Arm-PCR of CDR3 regions and iRepertoire HTBI primers, TCR beta libraries were built. TCRdb passed the multiplex PCR reads through MiXCR, listing each CDR3 protein once. The sample records 400,000 to 500,000 distinct CDR3 sequences, 15% being singletons. These data were also filed under a second study, of T cells in Graves' hyperthyroidism and ophthalmopathy. That work adds: HTBI primers were the set used in a first-round RT-PCR of the TCR CDR3.

This receptor was obtained from a woman in her forties with Graves disease. Sequenced here: peripheral blood mononuclear cells (PBMCs), sampled at new diagnosis, from a patient treated with antithyroid drugs. This rearrangement joins TRBV12-3 or TRBV12-4 to TRBJ2-3; 11 nucleotides line up with TRBD2. The CDR3 loop is CASRPSGRQTDTQYF. The CDR3 bases are TGTGCCAGCAGGCCTAGCGGGAGGCAAACAGATACGCAGTATTTT.